This paragraph reports one T cell receptor beta chain. This clone was detected once. No antigen is known for it. Base quality data are lacking; no much larger clone is found one base away. The CDR1 and CDR2 encoded by the germline V gene (reference sequence) are SEHNR and FQNEAQ. Clipping removes 5 bases from V and 8 bases from J, with 8 as the unmatched junction base count. The CDR3 has 14 amino acids, counting the end cysteine and phenylalanine. Only the CDR3 region is kept as DNA, spanning 42 bases read in frame from base 1. These data come from a study of shared clonotypes between healthy human individuals (TCRdb year 2020). General notes on the study: A few men and two women, aged 18 to 49 years, made up the cohort. For each donor, CD4 naive and CD4 memory were each given three plates, CD8 naive was given two plates, and CD8 memory was given one plate. The study deeply sequenced blood TCR repertoires of five healthy adults to estimate repertoire size and the extent of clonotype sharing between individuals. To increase sequencing depth and limit assay-specific biases, different laboratories used diverse techniques to prepare libraries and sequence TCR repertoires. Per donor, leukapheresis produced somewhere between about 0.94 and 9 billion PBMCs. Broader findings and caveats from the paper: Sampling was limited to blood, and TCR repertoires in tissue likely differ from TCR repertoires in blood. Pairwise subsampling led to the expectation that sequencing depth would affect the degree of clonotype sharing among donors. Even with the large sequencing depth, rarefaction of the sorted-subset datasets indicated that sequencing was incomplete. Compared with non-shared clonotypes, clonotypes shared by all four sorted-subset donors had higher generation probabilities. Approximately 5% of naive CD4, around 3.6% of naive CD8, 2.3% of memory CD4, and less than 0.45% of memory CD8 clonotypes were shared across a few donors. The small number of donors limited the genetic and exposure-history diversity represented. Naive subsets generally had larger estimated clonotype richness than memory subsets.

CD8 naive samples consisted of CD45RO-negative cells that were positively selected for CCR7, yielding a CD45RA+CCR7+ population without TemRA cells. The donors were healthy, HIV-negative adults who had no recently reported acute infections or vaccinations. Only Caucasian adults living in Nashville, Tennessee, USA were represented among the donors. Blood was collected by leukapheresis, and PBMCs were isolated by Ficoll-Histopaque density gradient centrifugation and then cryopreserved in liquid nitrogen vapor phase. Analytical flow cytometry was used to check the purity and quantity of every magnetically sorted T cell population. From each sorted fraction, genomic DNA was isolated and quantified by UV absorbance on a Nanodrop 2000c. Using the deep immunoSEQ assay, multiplex PCR amplified TCR CDR3 regions from genomic DNA. Genomic DNA extracted from each cell subset was distributed evenly over all wells of several immunoSEQ 96-well plates, and each plate served as one replicate. For sorted subsets, around 200 ng genomic DNA, equal to approximately 30,000 T cell genomes, was loaded into each replicate PCR. Purified libraries were quantified with a Qubit 3.0 fluorometer, sized on a Bioanalyzer 2100, and re-quantified with the KAPA Library Quantification kit. Every immunoSEQ 96-well plate was sequenced on a dedicated single-read 150-cycle Illumina NextSeq 550 flow cell. On the authors' methods: Because the immunoSEQ output held only junctional sequences and lacked quality scores, the filtering could not match the filtering applied to full-length reads. To assign V/J genes and CDR3, sequences were annotated using PyIR, a Python wrapper for IgBLAST v1.9, with IMGT germline references. Any read was removed if the V/J assignment was weak (E-value above 1e-6), the CDR3 was missing, or the read contained stop codons, out-of-frame junctions, or ambiguous translated residues. A V3J clonotype was defined by an identical inferred V gene, J gene, and CDR3 amino acid sequence. The percentage overlap between two repertoires was calculated by dividing the number of shared unique clonotypes by the size of the smaller repertoire. Three approaches were used to assess repertoire richness: RTK rarefaction, the Chao1 estimator, and Recon v2.1 estimates of unobserved clonotypes. For all TCRbeta clonotypes obtained by the gDNA method from a few donors, generation probabilities were computed with OLGA. The table was pulled from immuneACCESS by TCRdb, which kept in-frame rearrangements only. Such tables lose some clones; where checked, under half of the loss comes from unresolved V genes, and the rest has no known cause. V and J calls plus clone size are reproduced from that table; the DNA served to infer D and trimming. This sample holds 2 million to 2.5 million clones; about 92% were observed only once. 1.5% to 2% of the sample is held by the ten biggest clonotypes.

Sequenced: naive CD8+ T cells from PBMCs. The cell subset or site label here, explained by the study, means: CD45RA+CCR7+. The receptor chain draws on TRBV7-9 and TRBJ1-4, with 7 bases aligning to TRBD1. This TCR was recovered from a man between 18 and 29 years old in good health. Some clones in this sample may be carry-over from other donors' samples. CDR3 sequence: CASSMTGFVEKLFF. The sequenced DNA is TGTGCCAGCAGCATGACAGGGTTTGTCGAAAAACTGTTTTTT.